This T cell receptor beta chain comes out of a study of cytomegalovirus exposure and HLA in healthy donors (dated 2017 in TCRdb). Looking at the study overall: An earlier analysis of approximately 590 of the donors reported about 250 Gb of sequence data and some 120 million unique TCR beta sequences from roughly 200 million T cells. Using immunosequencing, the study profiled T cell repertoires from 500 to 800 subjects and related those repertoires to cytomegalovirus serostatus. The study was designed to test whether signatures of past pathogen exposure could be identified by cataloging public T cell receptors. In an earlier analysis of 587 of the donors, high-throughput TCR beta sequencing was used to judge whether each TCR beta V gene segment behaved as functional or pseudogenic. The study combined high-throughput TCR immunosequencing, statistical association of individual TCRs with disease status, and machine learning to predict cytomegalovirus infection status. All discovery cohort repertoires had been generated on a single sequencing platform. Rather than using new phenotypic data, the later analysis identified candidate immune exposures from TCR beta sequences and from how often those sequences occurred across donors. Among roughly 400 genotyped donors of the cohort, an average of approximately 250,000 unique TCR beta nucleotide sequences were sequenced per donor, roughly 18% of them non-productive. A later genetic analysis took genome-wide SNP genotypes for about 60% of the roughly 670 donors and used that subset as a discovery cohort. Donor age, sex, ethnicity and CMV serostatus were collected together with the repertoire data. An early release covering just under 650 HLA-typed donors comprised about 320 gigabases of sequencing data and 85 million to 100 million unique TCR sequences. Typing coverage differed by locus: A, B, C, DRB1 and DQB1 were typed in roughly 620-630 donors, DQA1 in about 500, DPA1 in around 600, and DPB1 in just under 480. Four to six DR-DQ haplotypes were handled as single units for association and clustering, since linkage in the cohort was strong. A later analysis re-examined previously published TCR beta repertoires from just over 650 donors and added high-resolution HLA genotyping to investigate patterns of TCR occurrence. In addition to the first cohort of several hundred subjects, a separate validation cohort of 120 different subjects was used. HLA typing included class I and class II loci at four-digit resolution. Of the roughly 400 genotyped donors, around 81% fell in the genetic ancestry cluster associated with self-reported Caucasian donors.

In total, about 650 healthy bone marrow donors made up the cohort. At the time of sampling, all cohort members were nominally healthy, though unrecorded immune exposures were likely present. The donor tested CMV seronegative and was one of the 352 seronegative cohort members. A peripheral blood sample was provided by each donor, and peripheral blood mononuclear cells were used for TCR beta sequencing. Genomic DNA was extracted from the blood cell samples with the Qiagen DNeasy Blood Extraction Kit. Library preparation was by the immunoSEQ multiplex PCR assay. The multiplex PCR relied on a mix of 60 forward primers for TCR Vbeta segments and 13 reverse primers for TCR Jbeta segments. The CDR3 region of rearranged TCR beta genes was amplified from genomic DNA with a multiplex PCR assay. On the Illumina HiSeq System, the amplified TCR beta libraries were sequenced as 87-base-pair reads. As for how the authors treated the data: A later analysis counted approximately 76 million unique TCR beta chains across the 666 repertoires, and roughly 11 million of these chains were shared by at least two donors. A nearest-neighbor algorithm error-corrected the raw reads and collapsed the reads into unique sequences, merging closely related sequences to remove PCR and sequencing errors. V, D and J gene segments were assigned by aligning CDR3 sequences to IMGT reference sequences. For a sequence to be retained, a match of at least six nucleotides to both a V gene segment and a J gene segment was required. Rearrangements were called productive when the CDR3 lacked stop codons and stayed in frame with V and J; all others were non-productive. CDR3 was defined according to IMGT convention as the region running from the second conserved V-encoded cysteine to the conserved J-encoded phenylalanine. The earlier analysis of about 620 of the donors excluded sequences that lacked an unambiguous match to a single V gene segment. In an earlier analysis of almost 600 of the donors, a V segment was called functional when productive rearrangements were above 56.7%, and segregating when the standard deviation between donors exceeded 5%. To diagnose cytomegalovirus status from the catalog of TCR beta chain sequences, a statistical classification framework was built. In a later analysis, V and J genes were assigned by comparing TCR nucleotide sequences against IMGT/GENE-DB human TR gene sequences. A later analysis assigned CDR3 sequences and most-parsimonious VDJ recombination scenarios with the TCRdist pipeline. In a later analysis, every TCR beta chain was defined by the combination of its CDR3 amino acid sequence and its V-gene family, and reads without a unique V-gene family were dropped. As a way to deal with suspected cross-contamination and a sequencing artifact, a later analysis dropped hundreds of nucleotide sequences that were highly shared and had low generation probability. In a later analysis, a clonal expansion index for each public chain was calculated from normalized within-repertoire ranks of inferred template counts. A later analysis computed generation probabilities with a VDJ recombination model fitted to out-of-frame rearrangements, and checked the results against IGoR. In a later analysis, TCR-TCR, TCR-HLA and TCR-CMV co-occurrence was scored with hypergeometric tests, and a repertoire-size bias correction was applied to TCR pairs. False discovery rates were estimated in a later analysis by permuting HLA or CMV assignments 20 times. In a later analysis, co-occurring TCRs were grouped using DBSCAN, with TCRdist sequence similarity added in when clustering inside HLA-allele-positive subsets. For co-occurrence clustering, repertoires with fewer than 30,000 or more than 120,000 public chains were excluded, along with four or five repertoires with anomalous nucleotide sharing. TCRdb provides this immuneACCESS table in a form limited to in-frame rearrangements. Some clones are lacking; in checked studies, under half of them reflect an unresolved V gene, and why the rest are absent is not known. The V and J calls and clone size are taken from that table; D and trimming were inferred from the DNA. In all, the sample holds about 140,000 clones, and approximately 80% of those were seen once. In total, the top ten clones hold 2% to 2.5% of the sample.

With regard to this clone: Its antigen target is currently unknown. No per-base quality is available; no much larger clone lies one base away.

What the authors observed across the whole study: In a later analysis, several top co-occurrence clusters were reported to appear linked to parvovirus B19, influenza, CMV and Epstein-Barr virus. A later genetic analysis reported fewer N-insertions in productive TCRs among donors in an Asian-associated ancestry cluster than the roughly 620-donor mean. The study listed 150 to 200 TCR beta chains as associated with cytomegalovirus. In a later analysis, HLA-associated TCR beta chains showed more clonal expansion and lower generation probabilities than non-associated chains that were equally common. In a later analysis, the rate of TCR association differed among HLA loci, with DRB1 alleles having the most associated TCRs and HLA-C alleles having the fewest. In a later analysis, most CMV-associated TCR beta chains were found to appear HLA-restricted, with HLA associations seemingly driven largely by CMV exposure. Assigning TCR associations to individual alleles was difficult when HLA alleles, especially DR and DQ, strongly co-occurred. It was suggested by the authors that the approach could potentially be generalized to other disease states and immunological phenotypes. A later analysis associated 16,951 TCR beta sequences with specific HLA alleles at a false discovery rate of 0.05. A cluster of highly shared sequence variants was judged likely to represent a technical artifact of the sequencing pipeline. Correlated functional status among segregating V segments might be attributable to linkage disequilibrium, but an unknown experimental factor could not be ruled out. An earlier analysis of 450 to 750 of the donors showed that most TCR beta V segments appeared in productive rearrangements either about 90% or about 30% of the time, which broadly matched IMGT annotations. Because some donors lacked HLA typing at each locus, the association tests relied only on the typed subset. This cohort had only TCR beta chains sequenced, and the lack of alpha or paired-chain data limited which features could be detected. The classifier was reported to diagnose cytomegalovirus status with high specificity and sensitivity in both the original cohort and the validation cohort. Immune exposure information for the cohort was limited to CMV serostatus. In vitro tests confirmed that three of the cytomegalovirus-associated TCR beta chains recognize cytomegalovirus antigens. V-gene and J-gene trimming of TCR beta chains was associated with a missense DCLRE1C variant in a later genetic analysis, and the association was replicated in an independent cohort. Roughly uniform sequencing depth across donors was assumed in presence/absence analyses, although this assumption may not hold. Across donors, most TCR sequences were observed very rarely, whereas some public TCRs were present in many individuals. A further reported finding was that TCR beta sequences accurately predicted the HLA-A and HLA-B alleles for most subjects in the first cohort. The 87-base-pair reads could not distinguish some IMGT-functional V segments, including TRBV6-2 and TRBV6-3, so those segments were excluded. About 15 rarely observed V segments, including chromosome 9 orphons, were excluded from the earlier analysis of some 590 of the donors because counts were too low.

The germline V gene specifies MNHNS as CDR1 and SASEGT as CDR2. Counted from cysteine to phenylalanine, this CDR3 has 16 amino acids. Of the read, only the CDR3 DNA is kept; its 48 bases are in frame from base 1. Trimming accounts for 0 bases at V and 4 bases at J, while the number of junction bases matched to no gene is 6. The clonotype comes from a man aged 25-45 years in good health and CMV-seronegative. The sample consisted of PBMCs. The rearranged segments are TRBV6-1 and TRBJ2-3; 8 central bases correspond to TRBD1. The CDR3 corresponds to CASSEAGTGDSDTQYF. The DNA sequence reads TGTGCCAGCAGTGAAGCCGGGACAGGTGATTCAGATACGCAGTATTTT.